A selection of T cell receptor beta chains follows, all from one sample in a study of OX40 agonist ivuxolimab in advanced cancers. Repertoires were generated with immunoSEQ multiplex PCR, while TCRdb's copy carries only in-frame clones and drops some. This table has under 80,000 clones, approximately 88% appearing once. Specimen: CD4+ or CD8+ T cells sorted from blood, collected in a trial of the OX40 agonist ivuxolimab. The receptors come from an adult with an advanced solid tumor such as melanoma, head and neck, liver or kidney cancer. CDR3s include the opening cysteine and the closing phenylalanine or tryptophan. The D gene is left open where the match is weak. Where a row states a size, it is once, few, many or the class of an expanded clone; other rows omit it.

CDR3nt	CDR3aa	j_gene	v_gene	d_gene	abundance
TGTGCCAGCGCAGGGTTCTCGGTCTATGGCTACACCTTC	CASAGFSVYGYTF	TRBJ1-2	TRBV2	.	.
TGTGCCACCAGCAGAGATGGGACAGAATACAATGAGCAGTTCTTC	CATSRDGTEYNEQFF	TRBJ2-1	TRBV15	TRBD1	.
TGTGCCAGCCGGAGACAGGGCCAGCAGTATTTT	CASRRQGQQYF	TRBJ2-3	TRBV6-5	TRBD1	.
TGCGCCAGCAGACTGACTAGCGGGAGTCAAGAGCAGTACTTC	CASRLTSGSQEQYF	TRBJ2-7	TRBV5-1	TRBD2	.
TGTGCCAGCAGCCATGGGACAGGGGTACGACAGCCCCAGCATTTT	CASSHGTGVRQPQHF	TRBJ1-5	TRBV5-5	TRBD1	few
TGCGCCAGCAGCCAAGAACCCGGAGCAAGCCGGAGCTACACCTTC	CASSQEPGASRSYTF	TRBJ1-2	TRBV4-3	.	few
TGTGCCTCCCGGACCGGTGGGGGGGCCTACGAGCAGTACTTC	CASRTGGGAYEQYF	TRBJ2-7	TRBV30	TRBD2	once
TGTGCCACCAGCAGAGATCAGGGGGCCGCCAACTTCAATCAGCCCCAGCATTTT	CATSRDQGAANFNQPQHF	TRBJ1-5	TRBV15	TRBD1	.
TGTGCCATCCGGGACAGGGGAGATCCAGATACGCAGTATTTT	CAIRDRGDPDTQYF	TRBJ2-3	TRBV28	TRBD1	.
TGTGCCAGCAGCTGGGGGCCAGGGAACACTGAAGCTTTCTTT	CASSWGPGNTEAFF	TRBJ1-1	TRBV7-3	.	.
TGTGCCGGAAGGGGGGGCAATCAGCCCCAGCATTTT	CAGRGGNQPQHF	TRBJ1-5	TRBV28	.	once
TGCGCCAGCAGCTTGGAGGCAGGGCATAACTATGGCTACACCTTC	CASSLEAGHNYGYTF	TRBJ1-2	TRBV5-1	.	.
TGTGCCACTTCCGCGGGACAGGCAAAACGGGATACGCAGTATTTT	CATSAGQAKRDTQYF	TRBJ2-3	TRBV6-1	TRBD1	.
TGCGCCAGCAGCTTGCAAGAGACCCAGTACTTC	CASSLQETQYF	TRBJ2-5	TRBV5-1	.	.
TGTGCCAGCGGCCTCCTGGAAGCTTTCTTT	CASGLLEAFF	TRBJ1-1	TRBV6-5	.	few
TGTGCCAGCACCAGAAGTCGGGACCGTCCGGTCGAGCAGTACTTC	CASTRSRDRPVEQYF	TRBJ2-7	TRBV28	.	.
TGTGCCAGCAGAAGACGCGATAGCGGGAGCTACAATGAGCAGTTCTTC	CASRRRDSGSYNEQFF	TRBJ2-1	TRBV6-4	TRBD2	.
TGTGCCAGCAGCTTAGTTGGGGGAACTGGCGAAAAACTGTTTTTT	CASSLVGGTGEKLFF	TRBJ1-4	TRBV7-9	.	.
TGTGCCAGCAGCAAATCCAAATGTCTCCACAGGGGACACCACGAGCAGTACTTC	CASSKSKCLHRGHHEQYF	TRBJ2-7	TRBV21-1	.	.
TGCGCCAGCAGCTCCAGGGGCGCCTACAATGAGCAGTTCTTC	CASSSRGAYNEQFF	TRBJ2-1	TRBV5-1	.	.
TGTGCCAGCAGCTTGAAACTGGGGGAACAGGATACGCAGTATTTT	CASSLKLGEQDTQYF	TRBJ2-3	TRBV5-4	.	.
TGTGCCAGCTCCCGAACAGGGGGAAGCACAGATACGCAGTATTTT	CASSRTGGSTDTQYF	TRBJ2-3	TRBV18	TRBD1	.